This T cell receptor (beta chain) originates from a study of naive and memory T cell subsets. Study-wide points: Expression changes during T cell differentiation may affect RNA-based TCR counts. Gini index rose across naive, CM, EM and EMRA in CD4 and CD8. Naive repertoires, especially CD8, held a few larger clonotypes, possibly memory cells re-expressing CD45RA.

CDR3 length equals 18 residues. Germline V gene sequence: CDR1 KGHSH, CDR2 LQKENI. The V and J ends lost 4 bases and 6 bases, in that order; junction bases with no gene match: 14. Cells stained for CD3, CD4, CD8, CD45RA and CD27 were sorted into four subsets. Both TRBC1 and TRBC2 were covered by a beta constant-region primer of two equimolar oligonucleotides. The ligated cDNA underwent four PCR rounds using SP2 and nested alpha and beta constant-region primers. An oligonucleotide with the SP2 primer and a 12-nucleotide UMI was ligated to the cDNA 3' end. Each CDR3 protein gets one entry after TCRdb re-called the UMI-ligation and nested PCR reads with MiXCR. The sample comprises 150,000 or so distinct CDR3 sequences, 22% of which are singletons, and 0.1% to 0.11% rests with the top ten. This clonotype was recorded a few times. Its specificity is not known.

The specimen sequenced was naive CD4+ T cells from blood. The chain employs TRBV18 and TRBJ2-2; 10 bases agree with TRBD2. This sequence was found in a human donor in good health. DNA for the CDR3: TGTGCCAGCTCACTATTGGACGGAGCTAGCGGGAGACCCGGGGAGCTGTTTTTT. This translates into CASSLLDGASGRPGELFF. Together with reference TRBV18 and TRBJ2-2, the CDR3 gives the full variable domain: NAGVMQNPRHLVRRRGQEARLRCSPMKGHSHVYWYRQLPEEGLKFMVYLQKENIIDESGMPKERFSAEFPKEGPSILRIQQVVRGDSAAYFCASSLLDGASGRPGELFFGEGSRLTVL.